This T cell receptor (beta chain) was found in a study of CD4+ T cells in melanoma. V was clipped by 3 bases and J by 4 bases, with 6 bases between them. Looked up from germline, CDR1 is SGHNT and CDR2 is YYREEE (reference sequence). The CDR3 is made up of 12 amino acids. Clones were sequenced by immunoSEQ multiplex PCR, and TCRdb holds only the in-frame ones, with some missing. Of tens of thousands of clones in the sample, over 60% were seen once. This receptor was obtained from a human donor with melanoma. Sequences were obtained from tumor tissue. The chain joins TRBV5-4 to TRBJ2-3; D is uncertain. The CDR3 loop reads CASSWHADTQYF. The CDR3 region has the DNA TGTGCCAGCAGCTGGCATGCAGATACGCAGTATTTT.